This T cell receptor (beta chain) was sequenced for a study of CD8+ T cells in alopecia areata. Across the study: Dosing with tofacitinib proceeded for 6 to 18 months, followed by 6 months off drug.

Peripheral blood, together with lesional scalp punch biopsies, was collected from alopecia areata patients. Points from the study as a whole: Clonality exceeded that of normal scalp in lesional scalp, most notably in alopecia totalis/universalis. In scalp samples, resident alphabeta T cells of normal skin are also sequenced.

Sequencing relied on a cDNA template that was reverse transcribed from extracted RNA. TCRdb's table, derived via immunoSEQ multiplex PCR, lists solely in-frame clones and lacks some. This repertoire shows some 120,000 clones, roughly 61% found once; its top ten account for under 5%. V was clipped by 2 bases and J by 1 base; unmatched bases: 0. The germline V gene has CDR1 MNHNY and CDR2 SVGAGI (reference sequence). The CDR3 covers 15 residues. This clone has a single count. No antigen is known for it. The sequencing here drew on CD4+ T cells sorted from blood, taken at week 0. The chain links TRBV6-6 to TRBJ2-2, with 8 bases lining up with TRBD1. This receptor was identified in a human donor with alopecia areata. CDR3 protein: CASSYGTGNTGELFF. In DNA, the CDR3 is TGTGCCAGCAGTTACGGGACAGGGAACACCGGGGAGCTGTTTTTT.